The 9 T cell receptor beta chains below come from one sample, sequenced in a study of cytomegalovirus exposure and HLA in healthy donors. Measured with immunoSEQ multiplex PCR; TCRdb has only the in-frame clones, and not every one. The sample lists tens of thousands of clones, roughly 93% occurring once. Sequencing was done on a sample of PBMCs. These receptors came from a woman in her thirties in good health and CMV-seronegative.

The genes are TRBV28 and TRBJ1-5; 12 bases agree with TRBD1. The CDR3 consists of 19 residues. Germline CDR1 and CDR2: MDHEN and SYDVKM. V was pared by 4 bases and J by 2 bases, with 12 bases of the junction left unmatched. The CDR3 nucleotides are TGTGCCAGCAGTTCTCTGACGGGACAGGGGGCGCGTGGCAATCAGCCCCAGCATTTT. It specifies CASSSLTGQGARGNQPQHF.

The chain links TRBV2 to TRBJ2-3; TRBD1 aligns across 8 bases. V dropped 6 bases and J dropped 2; count of bases not matched to a gene: 7. In germline, CDR1 is SNHLY, CDR2 FYNNEI. The CDR3 is made up of 15 amino acids. In nucleotides, the CDR3 is TGTGCCAGCAGCGCTACGGGACAGGTCACAGATACGCAGTATTTT. Its translation: CASSATGQVTDTQYF.

As concerns this clone: This sample also contains other DNA sequences that code for the same CDR3. The chain uses TRBV10-3 and TRBJ2-7, with a tentative D call TRBD2 (6 bases). This CDR3 spans 13 amino acids. Between the trimmed V and J ends, which lost 4 bases and 6 bases, there was a span of 13 bases. Germline V gene data show CDR1 as ENHRY and CDR2 as SYGVKD. The CDR3 loop is CAISAGGFGEQYF. The CDR3 coding sequence is TGTGCCATCAGTGCAGGAGGGTTCGGCGAGCAGTACTTC.

The rearrangement joins TRBV11-2 to TRBJ2-7, with D possibly TRBD1 on 5 matching bases. V lost 1 base and J lost 4, with 11 bases in between. CDR3 length: 14 residues. CDR1 and CDR2 from the germline V gene are SGHAT and FQNNGV. CDR3 DNA: TGTGCCAGCAGCTTAGGTAGGGGATATTACGAGCAGTACTTC. Amino acid sequence: CASSLGRGYYEQYF.

V is TRBV18 and J is TRBJ1-4; perhaps TRBD1 as D (6 bases). Trimming left V 4 bases short and J 8 bases short, with 20 bases between. Germline V CDR1 and CDR2: KGHSH, LQKENI. The CDR3 length is 16 residues. DNA for the CDR3: TGTGCCAGCTCACTCCCCCCGGGGGGGCTAGAAGAAAAACTGTTTTTT. It specifies CASSLPPGGLEEKLFF.

The rearrangement uses TRBV2 and TRBJ2-1; 9 nucleotides agree with TRBD1. CDR1 is SNHLY, CDR2 FYNNEI, per germline. The CDR3 covers 14 residues. V was pared by 5 bases and J by 8 bases, with 7 bases of the junction left unmatched. The CDR3 DNA reads as TGTGCCAGCAGTAGACAGGGGGTAACTGATGAGCAGTTCTTC. Protein sequence: CASSRQGVTDEQFF.

The CDR3: CASSQDGQPDSPLHF. For the CDR3, the DNA is TGCGCCAGCAGCCAAGATGGGCAGCCTGATTCACCCCTCCACTTT. V is TRBV4-1 and J is TRBJ1-6; unclear D gene. The CDR3 runs to 15 residues. Looked up from germline, CDR1 is MGHRA and CDR2 is YSYEKL. V was shortened by 0 bases and J by 8 bases, with 11 bases between the two germline ends.

J is TRBJ2-4 and V is TRBV29-1, with 7 bases aligning to TRBD1. Per germline, CDR1 SQVTM and CDR2 ANQGSEA. Trimming removed 7 bases from V and 6 bases from J; junction bases left unmatched: 12. The CDR3 has 14 residues. The CDR3 bases are TGCAGCGGTCAAGGTTCCCCAGGGGGAAACATTCAGTACTTC. Protein sequence: CSGQGSPGGNIQYF.

J is TRBJ1-2 and V is TRBV27; 7 bases match TRBD1. CDR1 is MNHEY, CDR2 SMNVEV, per germline (reference sequence). The CDR3 is 19 residues long. Losses at the gene ends were 6 bases for V and 5 bases for J; bases not matched to a gene: 24. CDR3 in DNA: TGTGCCAGCAGACCGGGAACAGGGGCCGGACCCCCTATATTGTATGGCTACACCTTC. Translating gives CASRPGTGAGPPILYGYTF.